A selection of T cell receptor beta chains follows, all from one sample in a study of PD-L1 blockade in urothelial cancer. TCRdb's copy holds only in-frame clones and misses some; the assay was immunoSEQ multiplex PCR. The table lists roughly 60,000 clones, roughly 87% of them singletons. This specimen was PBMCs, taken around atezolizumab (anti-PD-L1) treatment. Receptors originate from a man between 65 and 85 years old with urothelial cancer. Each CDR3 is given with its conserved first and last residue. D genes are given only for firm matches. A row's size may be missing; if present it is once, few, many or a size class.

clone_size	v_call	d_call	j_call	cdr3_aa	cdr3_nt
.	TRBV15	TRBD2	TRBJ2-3	CATSSLAGGGTDTQYF	TGTGCCACCAGCAGTTTGGCGGGAGGTGGGACAGATACGCAGTATTTT
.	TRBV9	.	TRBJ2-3	CASSVGGMGRTSTDTQYF	TGTGCCAGCAGCGTAGGCGGGATGGGTCGAACTAGCACAGATACGCAGTATTTT
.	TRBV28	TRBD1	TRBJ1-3	CASSLLGTGGNTIYF	TGTGCCAGCAGCTTACTCGGGACAGGGGGAAACACCATATATTTT
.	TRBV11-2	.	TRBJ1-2	CASSLVEDAGYTF	TGTGCCAGCAGCTTAGTGGAGGATGCGGGCTACACCTTC
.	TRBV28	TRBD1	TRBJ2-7	CASSLTGTGYEQYF	TGTGCCAGCAGTCTTACCGGGACAGGGTACGAGCAGTACTTC
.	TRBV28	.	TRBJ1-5	CASRSTGLTNQPQHF	TGTGCCAGCAGGTCTACAGGGCTTACCAATCAGCCCCAGCATTTT
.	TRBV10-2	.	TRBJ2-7	CASRIALRGVYEQYF	TGCGCCAGCAGGATCGCCTTACGTGGAGTCTACGAGCAGTACTTC
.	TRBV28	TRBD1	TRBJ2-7	CASRRTGHYEQYF	TGTGCCAGCAGAAGGACAGGGCACTACGAGCAGTACTTC
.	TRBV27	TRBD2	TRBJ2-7	CASSSGLEEYF	TGTGCCAGCAGTTCTGGACTAGAGGAGTACTTC
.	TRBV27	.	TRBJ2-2	CASSLEGSRGKLFF	TGTGCCAGCAGTTTAGAGGGTTCCCGGGGGAAGCTGTTTTTT
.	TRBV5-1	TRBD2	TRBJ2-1	CASSFGERGDEQFF	TGCGCCAGCAGCTTCGGGGAGCGGGGAGATGAGCAGTTCTTC
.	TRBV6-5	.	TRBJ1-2	CASSPGFEGYTF	TGTGCCAGCAGCCCCGGGTTCGAGGGCTACACCTTC
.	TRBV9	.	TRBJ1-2	CASSVEAAGWSGYTF	TGTGCCAGCAGCGTAGAGGCGGCAGGGTGGTCGGGCTACACCTTC
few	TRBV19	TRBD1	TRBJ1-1	CASSSDRGVTEAFF	TGTGCCAGTAGTTCGGACAGGGGGGTCACTGAAGCTTTCTTT
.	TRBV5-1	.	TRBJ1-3	CASSLAPGAGNTIYF	TGCGCCAGCAGCTTGGCCCCAGGGGCTGGAAACACCATATATTTT
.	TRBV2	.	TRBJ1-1	CASSERSGSTEAFF	TGTGCCAGCAGTGAAAGGTCAGGTAGCACTGAAGCTTTCTTT
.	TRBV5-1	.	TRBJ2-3	CASSSASPSMADTQYF	TGCGCCAGCAGCTCGGCTAGCCCGAGTATGGCAGATACGCAGTATTTT
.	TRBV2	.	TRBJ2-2	CASRLTNTGELFF	TGTGCCAGCAGGCTAACGAACACCGGGGAGCTGTTTTTT
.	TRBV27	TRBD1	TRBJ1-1	CASSLDRENTEAFF	TGTGCCAGCAGTTTGGACAGGGAGAACACTGAAGCTTTCTTT
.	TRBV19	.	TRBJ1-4	CASQGSHEKLFF	TGTGCCAGCCAGGGAAGCCATGAAAAACTGTTTTTT